The rows below give T cell receptor beta chains drawn from one sample of a study of cytomegalovirus exposure and HLA in healthy donors. Sequencing used immunoSEQ multiplex PCR; TCRdb keeps in-frame clones, though not all of them. The repertoire consists of around 140,000 clones, with about 83% occurring once and the leading ten covering about 12%. The specimen was PBMCs. The receptors here all came from a middle-aged man in good health and CMV-seropositive. Each CDR3 is given with its conserved first and last residue. A D gene is named only where the DNA matches it firmly. The size entry is marked missing in some rows and otherwise reads once, few, many or a size class.

TGCGCCAGCAGCAATCGCGGGGGATCGGGCGGGGAGCTGTTTTTT	CASSNRGGSGGELFF	TRBV5-1	TRBJ2-2	NA	TRBD2
TGTGCCAGCAGCCCTCCCGGGGACAGTTTGAATGAGCAGTTCTTC	CASSPPGDSLNEQFF	TRBV7-9	TRBJ2-1	NA	TRBD1
TGCAGCGTTGGGCCCTCCGGGGGGCCCTACGAGCAGTACTTC	CSVGPSGGPYEQYF	TRBV29-1	TRBJ2-7	few	NA
TGCAGCGTCGCCGGTGTTACTAGGAGCCATGAGCAGTTCTTC	CSVAGVTRSHEQFF	TRBV29-1	TRBJ2-1	NA	NA
TGTGCCAGCAGCTTTGGGGGGGGAGATACGCAGTATTTT	CASSFGGGDTQYF	TRBV11-3	TRBJ2-3	NA	TRBD2
TGTGCCAGCAGGGATTTCTTGACAGGGAGTTATTCACCCCTCCACTTT	CASRDFLTGSYSPLHF	TRBV2	TRBJ1-6	NA	TRBD1
TGTGCCAGCAGCCTCCCACAGACTAGAATAATAGTGGGGGATACGCAGTATTTT	CASSLPQTRIIVGDTQYF	TRBV11-2	TRBJ2-3	NA	NA
TGTGCCAGCAGCTTATTCTCCGGGGAGCTGTTTTTT	CASSLFSGELFF	TRBV11-2	TRBJ2-2	NA	NA
TGCGCCAGCAGTGTCCAAGTCTATGGCGGGGAGCTGTTTTTT	CASSVQVYGGELFF	TRBV10-1	TRBJ2-2	NA	NA
TGTGCCAGTAGTACAGGGGTCAACACCGGGGAGCTGTTTTTT	CASSTGVNTGELFF	TRBV19	TRBJ2-2	NA	NA
TGTGCCAGCAGTCTCAGACAGCTCGGCCAGCCCCAGCATTTT	CASSLRQLGQPQHF	TRBV6-5	TRBJ1-5	NA	NA
TGTGCCAGCAGCTCACCCCGGGACAGAGCCATACCTCGGAACACTGAAGCTTTCTTT	CASSSPRDRAIPRNTEAFF	TRBV7-2	TRBJ1-1	few	TRBD1
TGTGCCAGCTCAATTGAACAAAGCTATGGCTACACCTTC	CASSIEQSYGYTF	TRBV18	TRBJ1-2	NA	NA
TGTGCCAGCAGCATCACTCCAGGGGACTACGAGCAGTACTTC	CASSITPGDYEQYF	TRBV11-1	TRBJ2-7	NA	NA
TGTGCCAGCAGCTTGGGACTAGCGGGAGTAGGAGAGACCCAGTACTTC	CASSLGLAGVGETQYF	TRBV5-6	TRBJ2-5	NA	TRBD2
TGTGCCAGCAGCGTGTCGGTAGCGGCCTACAATGAGCAGTTCTTC	CASSVSVAAYNEQFF	TRBV9	TRBJ2-1	NA	NA
TGTGCCAGCAGCGTAGGGTCACTAGAAATCTACGAGCAGTACTTC	CASSVGSLEIYEQYF	TRBV9	TRBJ2-7	NA	NA
TGTGCCAGCAGCGTAAATGGGAGGGAGGAACCGGGCAATCAGCCCCAGCATTTT	CASSVNGREEPGNQPQHF	TRBV9	TRBJ1-5	NA	NA
TGTGCCAGCAGATCCCCCGCAGGTATCGCAGATACGCAGTATTTT	CASRSPAGIADTQYF	TRBV11-2	TRBJ2-3	NA	NA
TGCAGCGTAGGGAGCGGAGTCACCGGGGAGCTGTTTTTT	CSVGSGVTGELFF	TRBV29-1	TRBJ2-2	NA	NA
TGTGCCAGCAGCGCCTACAGGGGCTACGAGCAGTACTTC	CASSAYRGYEQYF	TRBV11-2	TRBJ2-7	NA	TRBD1
TGTGCCAGCAGCCAGGGACTAGCGGGAGGAGAGACCCAGTACTTC	CASSQGLAGGETQYF	TRBV5-5	TRBJ2-5	NA	TRBD2